The TCR beta chain under discussion was sequenced for a study of radiotherapy plus CTLA-4 blockade in lung cancer. Study in general: Objective responses were documented in around a sixth of patients, with disease control in around 31%.

Study observations and caveats: The authors reported that early blood T cell clone dynamics, with interferon-beta, best predicted response. The study found tumor-derived TCR clones expanded in blood after radiotherapy plus ipilimumab.

CTLA-4 blockade using ipilimumab, together with focal radiation, was received by patients with chemo-refractory metastatic non-small-cell lung cancer. On this clone: Its antigen is unidentified.

Repertoires were generated with immunoSEQ multiplex PCR, while TCRdb's copy carries only in-frame clones and drops some. The table includes roughly 97,000 clones, approximately 74% detected once. Germline assignment: CDR1 SGDLS and CDR2 YYNGEE. V lost 3 bases, J lost 0 bases, and 11 bases stayed unmatched. CDR3 size: 18 residues. The chain uses TRBV9 and TRBJ2-2, with TRBD2 identical over 7 bases. The sample in question was peripheral blood, obtained from a patient treated with radiotherapy plus ipilimumab. The clonotype comes from a human donor with non-small cell lung cancer who had a partial response to radiotherapy plus ipilimumab. Some clones in this sample may be carry-over from other donors' samples. The chain's CDR3 is CASSEGRGSPANTGELFF. The CDR3, as DNA: TGTGCCAGCAGCGAGGGGCGGGGGAGTCCCGCGAACACCGGGGAGCTGTTTTTT.